Sequencing of this T cell receptor beta chain was carried out in a study of regulatory T cells in long-lasting Graves disease. Study summary: Newly diagnosed Graves' patients had under 3 months of antithyroid drugs. Study-wide results and caveats: Persistent patients had a count of shared public clonotypes (approximately 3,000) that exceeded that of new patients (almost 1,000).

Note on this clonotype: Its antigen is unknown. Only one base separates this from a far larger clonotype, so it likely reflects a read error.

Germline CDR1 is MDHEN and CDR2 is SYDVKM. This CDR3 contains 15 residues. The time point is: newly diagnosed GD, antithyroid drugs for less than 3 months. Preparation of the TCR library used RNA extracted from PBMCs. Assembly of TCR beta libraries relied on iRepertoire HTBI primers together with Arm-PCR of CDR3 regions. TCRdb reprocessed the multiplex PCR reads via MiXCR and lists one record per CDR3 protein. The sample yields a few hundred thousand distinct CDR3 sequences, roughly 10% seen once. This sample also appeared in a second study, on T cells in Graves' hyperthyroidism and ophthalmopathy.

The material was peripheral blood mononuclear cells (PBMCs), obtained at new diagnosis, from a patient treated with antithyroid drugs. The gene calls are TRBV28 and TRBJ2-1; a weak D match, TRBD2 (6 bases). The J call may be in error: the DNA end matches TRBJ2-5 better. The clonotype originates from a young woman with Graves disease. CDR3 sequence: CAISLPRRELETQYF. The CDR3 DNA follows: TGTGCCATCAGTCTACCTAGACGGGAGCTAGAGACCCAGTACTTC.